This TCR beta chain was found in a study of blood T cell repertoires in COVID-19. Study overall: COVID-19 samples collected from the United States, Italy and Spain covered acute and convalescent phases. PBMCs, B-cell-depleted T cells, or T cells provided the cDNA or gDNA that made up the material.

In the authors' workflow: Cell counts per sample came from amplifying reference gene primers. The data were produced by immunoSEQ multiplex PCR, yet TCRdb's version contains in-frame clones alone and is incomplete. The DNA gave D and trimming, while V, J and clone size come from that table. The sample yields around 230,000 clones, 75% to 85% seen once. Seattle's enrolled individuals joined amid active infection and were then monitored longitudinally. The sample was peripheral blood. The sequence came from a man aged 50-59 years with COVID-19, enrolled during active disease.

The CDR3 region is CASSEQNYGYTF. CDR3 bases: TGTGCCAGCAGTGAACAAAACTATGGCTACACCTTC. The chain recombines TRBV6-1 with TRBJ1-2; no clear D gene. The CDR3 loop spans 12 amino acids. CDR1 MNHNS and CDR2 SASEGT come from the germline V gene. V lost 2 bases to trimming and J lost 2 bases, with 3 bases between them.